This T cell receptor beta chain was identified during a study of T-cell reconstitution after alpha-beta-depleted transplantation in children listed by TCRdb under 2016. About the investigation overall: Using TCR repertoire profiling, the study quantitatively followed how T-cell immune reconstitution unfolded in children after TCRalphabeta/CD19-depleted allogeneic hematopoietic cell transplantation. Here is what the overall study found, with its caveats: The frequencies of hyperexpanded clones fell over the following months, and after one year, T-cell counts and TCRbeta diversity were mostly attributed to newly produced T cells. In some patients, the high TCRbeta diversity seen at day 60 was put down to recipient T cells and intrathymic progenitors that had survived conditioning. Apparently early alphabetaT-cell count recovery about two months after transplant reportedly relied on only several hundred rapidly expanded clones derived from non-depleted graft cells.

This clonotype occurred once. This clone's antigen is unknown. Per-base quality was not reported, and no clone a single base away is much larger than it. One read offers little support. To prepare the library, PCR was applied. For sequencing, an Illumina HiSeq 2500 was employed. Molecular barcoding was employed in the preparation of TCR libraries, with unique molecular identifiers being used to normalize TCRbeta repertoire quantification. TCRdb trimmed public reads at Q25 via fastp, called clones via MiXCR and kept in-frame beta chains. Entries are consolidated by CDR3 protein sequence, retaining the most common genes and DNA. The sample profile shows 95,000 to 150,000 distinct CDR3 sequences; 20% to 25% of them were found once. The ten most abundant clones make up about 10% of the sample. The CDR3 spans 16 residues, from the cysteine through the phenylalanine. Of the read, only the CDR3 DNA is kept; its 48 bases are in frame from base 1. After removal of 5 bases from V and 7 bases from J, the junction retains 13 bases not matched to a gene. The germline V gene provides CDR1 MNHNS and CDR2 SASEGT.

The sample's treatment or condition label is to be understood as: allogeneic hematopoietic cell transplantation with graft depleted of TCRalphabeta T cells and CD19 B cells. The transplant recipients were children given TCRalphabeta/CD19-depleted allogeneic hematopoietic cell grafts. This clonotype was obtained from a male patient between 2 and 9 years old who had a stem cell transplant for chronic granulomatous disease, so the T cells may come from the graft donor. The source was PBMCs, mostly from graft donor cells, collected 180 days after TCRalphabeta/CD19-depleted stem cell transplant. The chain employs TRBV6-1 and TRBJ2-5; the junction holds 10 bases that match TRBD2. The DNA sequence follows: TGTGCCAGCAGTCCCATAGCGGGGGGCCTCGAGGGGACCCAGTACTTC. This yields the protein CASSPIAGGLEGTQYF.